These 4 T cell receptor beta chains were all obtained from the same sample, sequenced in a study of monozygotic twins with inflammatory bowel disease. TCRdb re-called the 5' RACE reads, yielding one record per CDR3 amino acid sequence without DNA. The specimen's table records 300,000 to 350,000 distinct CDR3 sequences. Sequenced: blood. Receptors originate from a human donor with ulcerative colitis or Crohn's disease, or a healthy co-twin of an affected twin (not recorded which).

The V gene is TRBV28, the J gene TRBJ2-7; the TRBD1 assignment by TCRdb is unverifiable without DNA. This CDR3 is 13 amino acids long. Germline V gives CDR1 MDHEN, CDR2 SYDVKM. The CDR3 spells CASSGGPTYEQYF.

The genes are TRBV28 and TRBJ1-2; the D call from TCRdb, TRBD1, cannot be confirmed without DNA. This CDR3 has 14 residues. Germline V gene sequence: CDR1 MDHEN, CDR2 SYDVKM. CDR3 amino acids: CASSLGGGAGGYTF.

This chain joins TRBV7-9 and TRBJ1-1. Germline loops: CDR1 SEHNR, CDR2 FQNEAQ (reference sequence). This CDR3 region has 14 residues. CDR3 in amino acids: CASSLEGGDTEAFF.

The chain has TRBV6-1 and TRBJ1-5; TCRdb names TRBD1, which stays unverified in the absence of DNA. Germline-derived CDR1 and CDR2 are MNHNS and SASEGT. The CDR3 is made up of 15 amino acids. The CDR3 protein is CASTTPGGQYQPQHF.